This TCR beta chain was obtained from a study of OX40 agonist ivuxolimab in advanced cancers. The V end lost 7 bases, the J end lost 6 bases, and 13 bases lay between the germline ends. The CDR3 covers 13 residues. The germline CDR1 and CDR2 sequences are LNHDA and SQIVND (reference sequence). Generated by immunoSEQ multiplex PCR, the TCRdb table keeps only in-frame clones and is missing some. The profile shows 70,000 or so clones, around 84% of them singletons. The chain is built from TRBV19 and TRBJ1-5; TRBD1 might be the D (5 bases). This receptor was obtained from an adult with an advanced solid tumor such as melanoma, head and neck, liver or kidney cancer. The input for sequencing was CD4+ or CD8+ T cells sorted from blood, taken in a trial of the OX40 agonist ivuxolimab. Written as DNA, the CDR3 is TGTGCCAGTATAAGAGGGACGGGTCAGCCCCAGCATTTT. Translation: CASIRGTGQPQHF.